This passage covers 10 T cell receptor beta chains from one sample sequenced in a study of early T cells in non-severe SARS-CoV-2 infection. MiXCR was run by TCRdb on the 5' RACE reads, yielding one entry per CDR3 protein. Among some 50,000 distinct CDR3 sequences, around 10% were seen once, and the ten largest hold 3.5% to 5%. The specimen comprised whole blood, sampled at baseline. These receptors came from an adult who was a healthcare worker with PCR-confirmed SARS-CoV-2 infection or an uninfected control (not recorded which).

This clonotype has a handful of counts. The chain combines TRBV27 with TRBJ2-6; D gene unclear. V lost 1 base to trimming and J lost 0 bases, with 7 bases between them. CDR3 length equals 16 residues. The V gene's germline CDR1 is MNHEY and CDR2 SMNVEV (reference sequence). CDR3 DNA: TGTGCCAGCAGTTTATGGACGGCCTCTGGGGCCAACGTCCTGACTTTC. Its translation is CASSLWTASGANVLTF.

This clonotype was counted many times. V usage is TRBV29-1 and J usage is TRBJ2-7; TRBD1 agrees at 8 bases. Per germline, CDR1 SQVTM and CDR2 ANQGSEA. The CDR3 covers 14 residues. V was clipped by 4 bases and J by 2 bases; unmatched bases: 7. CDR3 in DNA: TGCAGCGTTGCACCCGGGACAGGTGCCTACGAGCAGTACTTC. Translation gives CSVAPGTGAYEQYF.

V and J are TRBV3-1 and TRBJ2-3, with 7 bases lining up with TRBD1. V gave up 3 bases and J gave up 6 bases; unmatched junction bases: 6. Germline CDR1 LGHDT, CDR2 YNNKEL (reference sequence). This CDR3 is built from 14 residues. Written as DNA, the CDR3 is TGTGCCAGCAGCCAGGGACAGTCTACGGATACGCAGTATTTT. This gives the protein CASSQGQSTDTQYF.

This clonotype was seen repeatedly, ten times or more. This chain joins TRBV2 and TRBJ2-2; 9 bases agree with TRBD1. V lost 5 bases and J lost 8; bases outside the gene matches: 9. The CDR3 is 15 residues long. The germline V gene encodes CDR1 SNHLY and CDR2 FYNNEI. The CDR3, as DNA: TGTGCCAGCAGTCGTACTACAGGGGGCGGAGGGGAGCTGTTTTTT. Its translation: CASSRTTGGGGELFF.

In this sample, this clonotype turned up a few times. The rearrangement links TRBV7-8 to TRBJ1-5; D may be TRBD1 (5 bases). The germline CDR1 and CDR2 sequences are SGHVS and FQNEAQ. The CDR3 covers 15 residues. Trimming stripped 5 bases from V and 4 bases from J, with 15 bases between. CDR3 DNA: TGTGCCAGCAGCCCACCGGGGGGTGGAAATCAGCCCCAGCATTTT. Amino acids: CASSPPGGGNQPQHF.

The chain employs TRBV7-8 and TRBJ2-1, with TRBD1 identical over 9 bases. J lost 4 bases, V lost 5 bases, and 6 bases had no gene match. Germline V CDR1 and CDR2: SGHVS, FQNEAQ. This CDR3 is 15 amino acids long. CDR3 DNA: TGTGCCAGCAGCCCAATCGGACAGGGGTACAATGAGCAGTTCTTC. This encodes CASSPIGQGYNEQFF.

This clonotype was seen a few times. This chain connects TRBV10-2 to TRBJ1-1; 7 nucleotides align to TRBD1. This CDR3 is built from 15 residues. Unmatched junction bases numbered 7, after V lost 6 bases and J lost 0 bases. Germline CDR1 WSHSY, CDR2 SAAADI. CDR3: CASRFPGTVNTEAFF. The CDR3 DNA follows: TGCGCCAGCAGATTCCCCGGGACAGTGAACACTGAAGCTTTCTTT.

The rearrangement links TRBV7-9 to TRBJ1-2, with D unresolved. Trimming removed 5 bases from V and 0 bases from J, with 19 bases in between. The germline V gene encodes CDR1 SEHNR and CDR2 FQNEAQ (reference sequence). The CDR3 sequence is 17 residues long. In nucleotides, the CDR3 is TGTGCCAGCAGCCCATATACGCCCGAGGCCTCTAACTATGGCTACACCTTC. Translated: CASSPYTPEASNYGYTF.

This clonotype was counted a few times. V gene TRBV29-1 combines with J gene TRBJ1-1; D is undetermined. The CDR3 runs to 12 residues. V was trimmed by 4 bases and J by 3 bases, leaving 9 bases between them. Germline V lookup: CDR1 SQVTM, CDR2 ANQGSEA. The chain's CDR3 is CSVASLYTEAFF. For the CDR3, the DNA is TGCAGCGTTGCCTCCCTTTACACTGAAGCTTTCTTT.

The chain recombines TRBV9 with TRBJ2-1, with D unclear. Trimming took 0 bases from V and 3 from J, leaving 10 bases between them. This CDR3 is built from 15 residues. In germline, CDR1 is SGDLS, CDR2 YYNGEE. The CDR3 region is CASSVDSPYYNEQFF. DNA for the CDR3: TGTGCCAGCAGCGTAGACTCCCCGTACTACAATGAGCAGTTCTTC.